The rows below give T cell receptor beta chains drawn from one sample of a study of cytomegalovirus exposure and HLA in healthy donors. TCRdb's table, derived via immunoSEQ multiplex PCR, lists solely in-frame clones and lacks some. The data show 100,000 to 120,000 clones, with more than 90% seen just once and roughly 0.66% held by the top ten. The sample was PBMCs. The receptors stem from a young woman in good health and CMV-seronegative. Each CDR3 is given with its conserved first and last residue. D genes are given only for firm matches. Expanded clones get a size class; other rows say once, few or many, or leave the size out.

DNA,CDR3,J,length,V,D,size
TGTGCCAGCAGCTCCAGGGACAGGGGTAATGAAAAACTGTTTTTT,CASSSRDRGNEKLFF,TRBJ1-4,15,TRBV5-4,TRBD1,.
TGTGCCAGCAGTCCTTCCCTAGCGGGACTCTACGAGCAGTACTTC,CASSPSLAGLYEQYF,TRBJ2-7,15,TRBV27,TRBD2,.
TGCGCCAGCAGCTTGGCTCAGGGCTACGAGCAGTACTTC,CASSLAQGYEQYF,TRBJ2-7,13,TRBV5-1,.,.
TGTGCCAGCAGTTTAGCAGGACAAACGAACACTGAAGCTTTCTTT,CASSLAGQTNTEAFF,TRBJ1-1,15,TRBV11-2,.,.
TGTGCCAGCAGTTTTCTTGGGACAGCCTCCTACGAGCAGTACTTC,CASSFLGTASYEQYF,TRBJ2-7,15,TRBV27,TRBD1,.
TGTGCCAGCAGCGTAGGGCTAGCGGGGGGGCGGGATACGCAGTATTTT,CASSVGLAGGRDTQYF,TRBJ2-3,16,TRBV9,TRBD2,.
TGTGCCAGCAGTCCCGTGATAACTAGCGGGGGCCATGAGCAGTTCTTC,CASSPVITSGGHEQFF,TRBJ2-1,16,TRBV27,TRBD2,.
TGTGCCAGCAGCTTAGCAGGGGTCCCAGACGGCTACACCTTC,CASSLAGVPDGYTF,TRBJ1-2,14,TRBV7-2,.,.
TGTGCCAGCTGGGCATTGACAGGGACCGGCGAGCAGTTCTTC,CASWALTGTGEQFF,TRBJ2-1,14,TRBV18,TRBD1,.
TGTGCCAGCGGCCTGGGACAGGGGTTGACAGATACGCAGTATTTT,CASGLGQGLTDTQYF,TRBJ2-3,15,TRBV7-8,TRBD1,.
TGTGCCAGCAGCACCCATGTAGCGGGGTTCGGGGAGCTGTTTTTT,CASSTHVAGFGELFF,TRBJ2-2,15,TRBV7-2,TRBD2,.
TGTGCCAGCGCAGCCCAGGGCCCATCATCCTACGAGCAGTACTTC,CASAAQGPSSYEQYF,TRBJ2-7,15,TRBV6-5,.,.
TGTGCCAGCAGTTACTCGCACACCCTCTACGAGCAGTACTTC,CASSYSHTLYEQYF,TRBJ2-7,14,TRBV6-5,.,.
TGCGCCAGCAGCTTACAGGGGACCCAGGAAAAACTGTTTTTT,CASSLQGTQEKLFF,TRBJ1-4,14,TRBV5-1,TRBD1,few
TGTGCAGCCGGACAGGGGACTTCTCTCGAGCAGTACTTC,CAAGQGTSLEQYF,TRBJ2-7,13,TRBV6-5,TRBD1,.
TGTGCCAGCAGCCAAGATTATTCCTACGAGCAGTACTTC,CASSQDYSYEQYF,TRBJ2-7,13,TRBV4-2,.,.
TGTGCCAGCAGCAACCGGGACAGGGGAAACACCATATATTTT,CASSNRDRGNTIYF,TRBJ1-3,14,TRBV9,TRBD1,.
TGTGCCAGCAGCCCCGACCCCCTCAGGGGAGAGTCCTATAATTCACCCCTCCACTTT,CASSPDPLRGESYNSPLHF,TRBJ1-6,19,TRBV7-6,.,.
TGTGCCAGCAGCTTAGACCCAGGGCCAGGTACTGAAGCTTTCTTT,CASSLDPGPGTEAFF,TRBJ1-1,15,TRBV11-2,.,.
TGTGCCAGCAGTGAAAGTGGCCCCTCCATTCCCTACGAGCAGTACTTC,CASSESGPSIPYEQYF,TRBJ2-7,16,TRBV6-1,.,.
TGTGCCAGCAGCTTGGGGAGGGGGGGATACAATGAGCAGTTCTTC,CASSLGRGGYNEQFF,TRBJ2-1,15,TRBV5-4,.,.
TGCGCCAGCAGCCAAGAGTACAGGGGGCGCTTATTTAATGAAAAACTGTTTTTT,CASSQEYRGRLFNEKLFF,TRBJ1-4,18,TRBV4-3,TRBD1,.
TGTGCCAGCAGTGAAGCGAGGAGCATTTCTGGAAACACCATATATTTT,CASSEARSISGNTIYF,TRBJ1-3,16,TRBV2,.,.
TGTGCCAGCAGGGTACAGGGCCCAAGCACAGATACGCAGTATTTT,CASRVQGPSTDTQYF,TRBJ2-3,15,TRBV7-8,.,.
TGTGCCTGGGAGACCAAAGGGGGTGTTCAGCCCCAGCATTTT,CAWETKGGVQPQHF,TRBJ1-5,14,TRBV30,.,.
TGCGCCAGCAGCTTGTTGGGGGCGGGTCAAGAGACCCAGTACTTC,CASSLLGAGQETQYF,TRBJ2-5,15,TRBV5-1,.,.
TGCGCCAGCAGCCAAGATAGCCTAGTTTCCTACAATGAGCAGTTCTTC,CASSQDSLVSYNEQFF,TRBJ2-1,16,TRBV4-1,.,.
TGTGCCAGCAGGGTAACAGGGCTAGAATCCTACAATGAGCAGTTCTTC,CASRVTGLESYNEQFF,TRBJ2-1,16,TRBV11-2,.,.
TGTGCCAGCAGTGTACAGGGGGACACCGGGGAGCTGTTTTTT,CASSVQGDTGELFF,TRBJ2-2,14,TRBV6-4,TRBD1,.
TGTGCCAGTAGTATAGGGGCAGGGGGAAACACTGAAGCTTTCTTT,CASSIGAGGNTEAFF,TRBJ1-1,15,TRBV19,TRBD1,.
TGTGCCACCAGCCCAGGGAATAATCAGCCCCAGCATTTT,CATSPGNNQPQHF,TRBJ1-5,13,TRBV15,.,once
TGTGCCAGCAGCACCGGGACAAGCTATGAAGCTTTCTTT,CASSTGTSYEAFF,TRBJ1-1,13,TRBV28,.,once
TGTGCCAGCAGCTTAGTCGGGAACTCCTACGAGCAGTACTTC,CASSLVGNSYEQYF,TRBJ2-7,14,TRBV7-9,.,once
TGTGCCAGTAGTATATTGGAGGGACTGAGTGGCTACACCTTC,CASSILEGLSGYTF,TRBJ1-2,14,TRBV19,.,.
TGCGCCAGCAGCCCAGGGTACATACAGGATAACTATGGCTACACCTTC,CASSPGYIQDNYGYTF,TRBJ1-2,16,TRBV4-1,.,.
TGTGCCAGCAGGCTCGACAGGAAGTGGAACACTGAAGCTTTCTTT,CASRLDRKWNTEAFF,TRBJ1-1,15,TRBV27,.,.
TGTGCCAGCGTAGCTACTAGCACAGATACGCAGTATTTT,CASVATSTDTQYF,TRBJ2-3,13,TRBV11-2,.,.
TGCGCCAGCAGCCCAAGGGGACAGAGCTCCTACGAGCAGTACTTC,CASSPRGQSSYEQYF,TRBJ2-7,15,TRBV4-1,TRBD1,.
TGTGCCAGCAGCTTAACCGCAGGAACCACAGATACGCAGTATTTT,CASSLTAGTTDTQYF,TRBJ2-3,15,TRBV7-3,.,.
TGTGCCAGCAGCTACACAAAAACCGGGACTAGCACCGGGGAGCTGTTTTTT,CASSYTKTGTSTGELFF,TRBJ2-2,17,TRBV7-9,TRBD2,.
TGTGCCAGCAGTGAACCGGAGAAGAGCTCCTACAATGAGCAGTTCTTC,CASSEPEKSSYNEQFF,TRBJ2-1,16,TRBV6-1,.,.
TGTGCCAGCAGCCCGGGATGGCTAGCGGGGGGGCTCGGAGATACGCAGTATTTT,CASSPGWLAGGLGDTQYF,TRBJ2-3,18,TRBV7-3,TRBD2,.
TGCGCCAGCAGCCAAGAGGCCGGGACAGGGCGGGGAAAACTGTTTTTT,CASSQEAGTGRGKLFF,TRBJ1-4,16,TRBV4-3,TRBD1,.
TGTGCCAGCAGCGTAACGGGGGGCAATCAGCCCCAGCATTTT,CASSVTGGNQPQHF,TRBJ1-5,14,TRBV9,.,.
TGTGCCAGCAGCCTCCGGGGCAGGGGTACCTACAATGAGCAGTTCTTC,CASSLRGRGTYNEQFF,TRBJ2-1,16,TRBV11-3,.,.
TGTGCCAGCAACCCGGACAGGAGCTCCTACAATGAGCAGTTCTTC,CASNPDRSSYNEQFF,TRBJ2-1,15,TRBV2,TRBD1,.
TGTGCCAGCAGTCACAGGGCTGGCACTGAAGCTTTCTTT,CASSHRAGTEAFF,TRBJ1-1,13,TRBV6-1,.,.
TGTGCCAGCAGCCTCAGTGTAGCGGGGGGTTACAATGAGCAGTTCTTC,CASSLSVAGGYNEQFF,TRBJ2-1,16,TRBV7-9,TRBD2,.
TGCGCCAGTAATAGCGGGGGAACAAAAGAGACCCAGTACTTC,CASNSGGTKETQYF,TRBJ2-5,14,TRBV5-1,TRBD2,.